This T cell receptor beta chain was recovered during a study of beta chain features in type 1 diabetes. As for the study in general: Patients were similar to healthy donors in age and gender (as well as in cell yields).

As every portion of the isolated RNA was reverse transcribed, the sequencing read expressed TCRB transcripts. The method was immunoSEQ multiplex PCR; TCRdb's version includes in-frame clones alone and lacks a portion of them. Of 300,000 to 400,000 clones listed, 10% to 15% were seen once; the top ten hold 0.017%. This CDR3 has 14 residues. V was clipped by 5 bases and J by 1 base; unmatched bases: 2. CDR1 MDHEN and CDR2 SYDVKM come from the germline V gene. The sequence derives from a man between 18 and 35 years old in good health. V is TRBV28 and J is TRBJ2-7, with 10 bases that match TRBD2. Sequencing used naive CD4+ T cells from blood. The CDR3 region is CASSRTSGSYEQYF. CDR3 coding DNA: TGTGCCAGCAGTCGGACTAGCGGTTCCTACGAGCAGTACTTC. Complete variable domain (other parts from reference TRBV28 and TRBJ2-7): DVKVTQSSRYLVKRTGEKVFLECVQDMDHENMFWYRQDPGLGLRLIYFSYDVKMKEKGDIPEGYSVSREKKERFSLILESASTNQTSMYLCASSRTSGSYEQYFGPGTRLTVT.